Listed below are T cell receptor beta chains from one sample, sequenced in a study of T-cell reconstitution after alpha-beta-depleted transplantation in children. TCRdb reprocessed the PCR reads via MiXCR and lists one record per CDR3 protein. Of 170,000 or so distinct CDR3 sequences in the sample, more than 6.5% were seen once. The sequences come from PBMCs from the stem cell graft donor, collected from the stem cell graft. The source of these receptors is a human donor who donated a stem cell graft to a child with Wiskott-Aldrich syndrome. CDR3s include the opening cysteine and the closing phenylalanine or tryptophan. Each record gives: D gene, V gene, J gene, clone size, CDR3 DNA, CDR3 protein. D genes are given only for firm matches. A clone size is listed for some rows: how often the clone was seen (once, few, many), or a class if it is expanded.

NA	TRBV20-1	TRBJ1-6	NA	TGCAGTGCTAGGGTAACGGAGGGCGGTTCACCCCTCCACTTT	CSARVTEGGSPLHF
NA	TRBV6-5	TRBJ2-2	few	TGTGCCAGCAGTTACTCGATCCCAGGGGCGTACACCGGGGAGCTGTTTTTT	CASSYSIPGAYTGELFF
TRBD1	TRBV5-1	TRBJ1-2	many	TGCGCCAGCAGCCAGGGGGAGAAGTACTATGGCTACACCTTC	CASSQGEKYYGYTF
TRBD2	TRBV5-6	TRBJ2-3	many	TGTGCCAGCAGTATCAGCGGGGGCACAGATACGCAGTATTTT	CASSISGGTDTQYF
NA	TRBV3-1	TRBJ1-1	few	TGTGCCAGCAGCCAGACAGCGTACCCGACGGAAGAAGCTTTCTTT	CASSQTAYPTEEAFF
TRBD2	TRBV24-1	TRBJ2-4	many	TGTGCCACCAGTGATCCCCTCCGGGAGGAGGGCAAAAACATTCAGTACTTC	CATSDPLREEGKNIQYF
NA	TRBV12-3/TRBV12-4	TRBJ1-1	many	TGTGCCAGCAGTTTATTACAGGAAGAAGCTTTCTTT	CASSLLQEEAFF
TRBD1	TRBV3-1	TRBJ1-6	few	TGTGCCAGCGGGTATGACAGGGGTAATTCACCCCTCCACTTT	CASGYDRGNSPLHF
TRBD2	TRBV9	TRBJ2-1	many	TGTGCCAGCAGCCGCAAGGGAGGGCAGGTGGGATACAATGAGCAGTTCTTC	CASSRKGGQVGYNEQFF
TRBD2	TRBV10-3	TRBJ2-5	many	TGTGCCATCAGTGAGGCCTTATTAGCGGGAGGCGTGGGGGAAGAGACCCAGTACTTC	CAISEALLAGGVGEETQYF
NA	TRBV7-2	TRBJ1-5	few	TGTGCCAGCAGCTTATCGGCAGGGGTACAGCCCCAGCATTTT	CASSLSAGVQPQHF
NA	TRBV6-2/TRBV6-3	TRBJ2-1	few	TGTGCCAGCAGCCGGCGTTTAGACAGTTACAATGAGCAGTTCTTC	CASSRRLDSYNEQFF
TRBD1	TRBV7-9	TRBJ2-1	NA	TGTGCCAGCAGCTCAGATTGGGGACAGGGTAATGAGCAGTTCTTC	CASSSDWGQGNEQFF
NA	TRBV6-6	TRBJ1-5	many	TGTGCCAGCAGCGACAGAGGCAATCAGCCCCAGCATTTT	CASSDRGNQPQHF
NA	TRBV12-3/TRBV12-4	TRBJ1-6	many	TGTGCCAGCAGTTCATCCACCCTACCGGGAGGTTCACCCCTCCACTTT	CASSSSTLPGGSPLHF
NA	TRBV7-2	TRBJ2-7	many	TGTGCCAGCAGCTTAGCGCGGGACGGCTACGAGCAGTACTTC	CASSLARDGYEQYF
TRBD2	TRBV20-1	TRBJ2-5	NA	TGCAGTGCTCCAGTACCGGGGGGGCTGTCCCAGTACTTC	CSAPVPGGLSQYF
TRBD1	TRBV5-1	TRBJ1-2	many	TGCGCCAGCAGCCCAGTGGGACAGACCTATGGCTACACCTTC	CASSPVGQTYGYTF
NA	TRBV6-1	TRBJ2-5	NA	TGTGCCAGCAGTCCCCGGCCAGGCGGGGAGACCCAGTACTTC	CASSPRPGGETQYF
TRBD1	TRBV5-6	TRBJ2-1	NA	TGTGCCAGCAGCTACGACAGGGGGGGTGGAAATGAGCAGTTCTTC	CASSYDRGGGNEQFF
NA	TRBV5-1	TRBJ2-1	many	TGCGCCAGCAGCTTGGACTTTTCCTACAATGAGCAGTTCTTC	CASSLDFSYNEQFF
NA	TRBV30	TRBJ2-1	many	TGTGCCTGGAGTCGTGTGGAGCAGTTCTTC	CAWSRVEQFF